Below are 21 T cell receptor beta chains sequenced from a single sample in a study of CD8 T cells in Susac syndrome. Random hexamers were used to reverse transcribe an amount of roughly 0.45 to 1 ug RNA. Each CDR3 protein gets one entry after TCRdb re-called the immunoSEQ multiplex PCR reads with MiXCR. The sample carries 250,000 to 350,000 distinct CDR3 sequences, 92% recorded once. Material: CD4+ T cells from PBMCs. The receptors were gathered from a human donor with multiple sclerosis.

V and J are TRBV2 and TRBJ1-2; D is unresolved. Deletions cut 4 bases from V and 0 bases from J, with 12 bases between. The CDR3 length is 15 residues. Germline V gives CDR1 SNHLY, CDR2 FYNNEI. The CDR3 DNA follows: TGTGCCAGCAGTGTCGTGGTTATAGCTAACTATGGCTACACCTTC. Its translation is CASSVVVIANYGYTF.

This sequence joins TRBV18 and TRBJ1-3; no clear D. The CDR3 has 16 amino acids. V lost 3 bases and J 2 bases, leaving 14 bases between the germline ends. Germline V CDR1 and CDR2: KGHSH, LQKENI. CDR3 nucleotide sequence: TGTGCCAGCTCACCTTCCGCGGCAGAACCTGGAAACACCATATATTTT. Its translation is CASSPSAAEPGNTIYF.

This clonotype was detected once. The J gene is TRBJ1-1, the V gene TRBV7-2, with D possibly being TRBD1 (6 bases). Germline values: CDR1 SGHTA, CDR2 FQGNSA. The germline V and J ends were trimmed by 5 bases and 1 base, with 14 bases remaining between them. The CDR3 contains 15 residues. The chain's CDR3 is CASSRTGPGNTEAFF. DNA for the CDR3: TGTGCCAGCAGCCGTACAGGGCCTGGGAACACTGAAGCTTTCTTT.

The chain uses TRBV18 and TRBJ1-1, with D hard to call. Germline loops: CDR1 KGHSH, CDR2 LQKENI. V lost 6 bases, J lost 1 base, and 12 bases lay in between. The CDR3 sequence is 14 residues long. The CDR3 loop reads CASSPSYPNTEAFF. The DNA for the CDR3 is TGTGCCAGCTCCCCAAGCTACCCGAACACTGAAGCTTTCTTT. Drawing the rest from reference TRBV18 and TRBJ1-1, the complete variable domain is NAGVMQNPRHLVRRRGQEARLRCSPMKGHSHVYWYRQLPEEGLKFMVYLQKENIIDESGMPKERFSAEFPKEGPSILRIQQVVRGDSAAYFCASSPSYPNTEAFFGQGTRLTVV.

The rearrangement uses TRBV20-1 and TRBJ2-7; 11 bases are shared with TRBD1. V trimming: 2 bases; J trimming: 7 bases; junction bases outside the gene matches: 10. The CDR3 runs 15 residues. Germline V CDR1 and CDR2: DFQATT, SNEGSKA (reference sequence). Here the CDR3 reads CSARRAPGQGGEQYF. For the CDR3, the DNA is TGCAGTGCTAGACGGGCTCCGGGACAGGGGGGGGAGCAGTACTTC.

This chain links TRBV6-5 with TRBJ2-5; tentative D call: TRBD2 (6 bases). Germline V gene lookup returns CDR1 MNHEY and CDR2 SVGAGI. V was clipped by 9 bases and J by 5 bases, with 16 bases between them. The CDR3 is made up of 13 amino acids. DNA of the CDR3: TGTGCCAGTGTCGCGAGCCGGGGGGAGACCCAGTACTTC. Translation gives CASVASRGETQYF.

This rearrangement joins TRBV5-4 to TRBJ1-1, with 8 bases aligning to TRBD1. Per germline, CDR1 SGHNT and CDR2 YYREEE (reference sequence). The CDR3 runs to 15 residues. The trim removed 3 bases at V and 2 bases at J, leaving 6 bases unmatched. The CDR3 sequence: CASSSRTGRNTEAFF. The CDR3 DNA sequence: TGTGCCAGCAGCTCCCGGACAGGGAGAAACACTGAAGCTTTCTTT.

The genes are TRBV6-5 and TRBJ1-1, with D possibly TRBD1 on 6 matching bases. CDR1 is MNHEY, CDR2 SVGAGI, per germline. V was pared by 4 bases and J by 2 bases, with 11 bases between. CDR3 length: 14 amino acids. The CDR3 protein is CASSFQGFNTEAFF. CDR3 nucleotides: TGTGCCAGCAGTTTTCAGGGGTTTAACACTGAAGCTTTCTTT.

This sequence joins TRBV12-3 or TRBV12-4 and TRBJ2-5; TRBD1 matches 9 bases. With V trimmed by 3 bases and J by 4 bases, 3 bases remained unmatched. The CDR3 length is 14 residues. CDR3 bases: TGTGCCAGCAGTTTCGGGACAGGGAGAGAGACCCAGTACTTC. It yields the protein CASSFGTGRETQYF.

The chain joins TRBV7-2 to TRBJ2-5; maybe TRBD1 (5 bases). Trimming took off 1 base at V and 7 bases at J, with 19 bases between the two ends. The CDR3 is made up of 16 amino acids. Germline-derived CDR1 and CDR2 are SGHTA and FQGNSA. Here the CDR3 reads CASSLDSGRQTGTQYF. The CDR3 bases are TGTGCCAGCAGCTTAGATTCAGGGCGCCAAACAGGGACCCAGTACTTC.

This chain links TRBV7-9 with TRBJ2-7; 9 bases line up with TRBD1. Germline V gives CDR1 SEHNR, CDR2 FQNEAQ (reference sequence). V dropped 2 bases and J dropped 6; count of bases not matched to a gene: 8. The CDR3 sequence is 15 residues long. This CDR3 is CASSLRGTGMIEQYF. The CDR3 DNA is TGTGCCAGCAGCTTACGAGGGACAGGGATGATCGAGCAGTACTTC.

The chain joins TRBV10-3 to TRBJ1-2, with D possibly matching TRBD1 (6 bases). The CDR3 has 14 amino acids. The germline gives CDR1 ENHRY, CDR2 SYGVKD. Between the trimmed V and J ends, which lost 6 bases and 4 bases, there was a span of 15 bases. The CDR3 nucleotides read TGTGCCATCAGACAGGACAGACGAGTCTATGGCTACACCTTC. Amino acid sequence: CAIRQDRRVYGYTF.

The V and J genes are TRBV7-9 and TRBJ2-7, with D maybe TRBD2 (5 bases). The CDR3 has 15 amino acids. The V end lost 5 bases, the J end lost 1 base, and 15 bases lay between the germline ends. Looked up from germline, CDR1 is SEHNR and CDR2 is FQNEAQ (reference sequence). Here the CDR3 reads CASSALEAGSYEQYF. CDR3 coding DNA: TGTGCCAGCAGCGCCCTCGAGGCGGGTTCCTACGAGCAGTACTTC.

V and J are TRBV30 and TRBJ2-1; D uncertain. V was trimmed by 5 bases and J by 0 bases, leaving 11 bases between them. Per the germline V gene, CDR1 is GTSNPN and CDR2 is SVGIG (reference sequence). The CDR3 extends over 14 amino acids. CDR3 DNA: TGTGCCTGGGACCGAGACAACTCCTACAATGAGCAGTTCTTC. This gives the protein CAWDRDNSYNEQFF.

This chain uses TRBV29-1 with TRBJ2-1; 10 bases are shared with TRBD2. Trimming took 5 bases from V and 4 from J; bases not matched to a gene: 20. The CDR3 is 19 residues long. Germline V gene sequence: CDR1 SQVTM, CDR2 ANQGSEA. The CDR3 is CSVKGLIGESGRAYNEQFF. CDR3 DNA: TGCAGCGTTAAAGGTTTGATCGGGGAGAGCGGGAGGGCTTACAATGAGCAGTTCTTC.

CDR3 bases: TGTGCCAGCAGTTTGAGGAGGAGCGAGCAGTACTTC. Protein product: CASSLRRSEQYF. The chain recombines TRBV12-3 or TRBV12-4 with TRBJ2-7; D is possibly TRBD2 (5 bases). Deletions cut 3 bases from V and 6 bases from J, with 9 bases between. This CDR3 has 12 residues.

The chain carries TRBV7-3 and TRBJ2-5; 8 nucleotides line up with TRBD2. The V and J ends lost 5 bases and 6 bases, in that order; junction bases with no gene match: 11. Germline V gene sequence: CDR1 SGHTA, CDR2 FQGTGA. The CDR3 sequence is 15 residues long. CDR3 nucleotides: TGTGCCAGCAGCCCCTCCCCGGCGGGGGGTCAGACCCAGTACTTC. The encoded protein is CASSPSPAGGQTQYF.

V usage is TRBV6-5 and J usage is TRBJ2-7; D is perhaps TRBD1 or TRBD2 (6 bases each). CDR1 MNHEY and CDR2 SVGAGI come from the germline V gene. CDR3 length equals 15 residues. Trimming shortened V by 4 bases and J by 3 bases, and 16 bases separated the two germline ends. The CDR3 is CASSSTGAGHYEQYF. The CDR3 DNA reads as TGTGCCAGCAGTTCCACGGGGGCAGGTCACTACGAGCAGTACTTC.

V is TRBV2 and J is TRBJ1-2; the D is unclear. Deletions cut 3 bases from V and 4 bases from J, with 9 bases between. Germline lookup yields CDR1 SNHLY and CDR2 FYNNEI. This CDR3 region has 13 residues. The CDR3 DNA reads as TGTGCCAGCAGTGACTTCGGCAGCTATGGCTACACCTTC. Its protein product is CASSDFGSYGYTF.

V and J are TRBV6-2 or TRBV6-3 and TRBJ2-2; 7 bases are a match to TRBD2. Germline trimming cut 2 bases from V and 0 bases from J; bases unmatched to any gene: 6. Germline lookup yields CDR1 MNHEY and CDR2 SVGEGT. The CDR3 is made up of 17 amino acids. The CDR3 nucleotides are TGTGCCAGCAGTTACGGGGTGAGCGGGGCGAACACCGGGGAGCTGTTTTTT. Amino acids: CASSYGVSGANTGELFF.

The rearrangement links TRBV30 to TRBJ1-2; D is uncertain. V was pared by 2 bases and J by 7 bases, with 8 bases between. The germline CDR1 and CDR2 sequences are GTSNPN and SVGIG (reference sequence). The CDR3 runs 11 residues. Written as DNA, the CDR3 is TGTGCCTGGAGTTCCATGGTTGGCTACACCTTC. Protein product: CAWSSMVGYTF.